This T cell receptor beta chain was documented in a study of T cells in Graves' hyperthyroidism and ophthalmopathy (dated by TCRdb to about 2019). For the wider study: Peripheral blood was collected at initial diagnosis, before any treatment. To identify distinguishing TCR V-J signatures, a discovery cohort of around 100 patients was used, comprising roughly 45 with Graves' ophthalmopathy and roughly 60 with stable Graves' hyperthyroidism. Prospective prediction of ophthalmopathy was tested in an independent validation cohort consisting of some 20 hyperthyroidism patients and more than 15 patients who later progressed to ophthalmopathy. The 100 discovery patients were divided at random into training and test sets in a 7:3 ratio. The study also compared thyroid tissue and blood T-cell repertoires from about six Graves' hyperthyroidism patients. After sampling, hyperthyroidism patients received methimazole starting at 30 mg daily, and ophthalmopathy patients received high-dose intravenous methylprednisolone. The paper reports TCR Vbeta CDR3 sequencing of some 140 peripheral blood samples: approximately 41 ophthalmopathy, fewer than 85 hyperthyroidism and roughly 17 progressor patients.

Stable Graves' hyperthyroidism was defined as no progression to ophthalmopathy during 18 months of follow-up. Hyperthyroidism patients were newly diagnosed, with disease duration under 2 months, and aged 18 to 65 years. Patients with uncontrolled infections, other autoimmune diseases, pregnancy or lactation were excluded. Diagnoses were established on the basis of clinical symptoms, serum thyroxine and TRAb, thyroid ultrasound, and orbital computed tomography. PBMCs were separated from under 11 ml of fresh peripheral blood using Ficoll-Paque density gradient centrifugation. Total RNA was extracted with Trizol reagent, and quality was checked on an Agilent 2100 Bioanalyzer. The full study reports these points: No statistical method was used to fix the sample size in advance, and group allocation was not hidden from the investigators. During validation, the model predicted progression to ophthalmopathy a median of around 7 months ahead of onset, with around 71% sensitivity and roughly 75% specificity. Ophthalmopathy was separated from stable hyperthyroidism by a 13 V-J signature model, with over 85% sensitivity and approximately 84% specificity obtained in cross-validation and 80%/75% obtained in testing. Blood samples also contained most of the expanded thyroid clonotypes (frequency above 0.001), which suggests that blood repertoires may reflect thyroid immune responses.

Taken from cysteine to phenylalanine, the CDR3 has 15 residues. The sequence is cut down to CDR3 DNA, 45 bases in frame from base 1. Unmatched junction bases come to 1, with V trimmed by 6 bases and J by 0 bases. Amplification of TCR beta CDR3 regions was carried out from RNA transcripts. A first-round RT-PCR of the TCR CDR3 used the HTBI primer set with the Qiagen OneStep RT-PCR kit. Libraries were constructed in a second round of multiplex PCR, after which size selection and purification were carried out. Libraries were sequenced paired-end with 100 bp reads on an Illumina HiSeq2000. As for the authors' bioinformatics: SOAPnuke was used to process the raw data, throwing out any read that contained adapters or uncalled bases, had a mean Phred below 15, or lacked an exact constant-primer or identifier match. High-quality paired reads were merged with COPE v1.2.5, and unique nucleotide sequences were defined as clonotypes. Clonotypes were aligned to IMGT TRBV, TRBD and TRBJ reference segments using MiTCR v1.1. The analysis was restricted to V-J combinations with a frequency above 0.0001, which together covered 99% to 99.2% of the repertoires. The TCS score was defined as the ratio of F50 (clonal expansion) to E x V (chaos), calculated using BLOSUM62-based TCRdist between CDR3 peptides within each V-J. Welch's t-statistics and random forest reduced 500 to 650 V-J features to 13, which were used in a naive Bayes classifier (R e1071). Thyroid-blood repertoire similarity was quantified with the Morisita-Horn index. TCRdb redid the processing of the public reads, applying fastp at Q25 and MiXCR, and retained in-frame beta chains. Entries that share a CDR3 protein sequence are merged under the most common genes and DNA. What appears here as the V and J calls and clone size reflects TCRdb's work, not the paper's. The sample data list over 700,000 distinct CDR3 sequences, and about two fifths of these were observed just once. 7% to 10% of the sample lies in the top ten.

As concerns this clonotype: The antigen this receptor binds is unknown. There are no base qualities to consult, and no much larger clone falls within one base.

The sequenced sample was blood. The chain joins TRBV12-3 or TRBV12-4 to TRBJ1-6; 8 bases in the junction line up with TRBD1. This TCR was sampled from a man between 18 and 29 years old with Graves' hyperthyroidism. The CDR3: CASSGQGSYNSPLHF. The DNA is TGTGCCAGCAGCGGACAGGGCTCCTATAATTCACCCCTCCACTTT.